The clone carrying this TCR beta chain occurred many times. The antigen is undetermined. The time point denotes: patch test 3, about 24 weeks after DPC sensitization. Treatment noted: therapeutic diphenylcyclopropenone sensitization with weekly scalp DPC. At patch-test visits, sampling came before the patch test. The CDR3 contains 15 residues. Trimming cost V 7 bases and J 3 bases; bases outside gene matches: 7. This sample was included in a study of human T cells and chemical hapten exposure. General study points: Sensitizing with DPC caused no change in TCRs above 1 in 1000 frequency.

TCRdb passed the RACE reads through MiXCR, listing each CDR3 protein once. The sample has about 97,000 distinct CDR3 sequences, 27% seen once. The specimen was whole blood, collected in connection with sensitization to the hapten diphenylcyclopropenone (DPC). The sequence came from a man aged 35 to 55 with alopecia areata. Some clones in this sample may be carry-over from other donors' samples. J is TRBJ2-2 and V is TRBV12-3 or TRBV12-4; 8 bases map to TRBD2. This chain's CDR3 is CASTRSGSDTGELFF. The CDR3 DNA follows: TGTGCCAGCACTCGGAGCGGGAGTGACACCGGGGAGCTGTTTTTT.